Listed below are T cell receptor beta chains from one sample, sequenced in a study of cytomegalovirus exposure and HLA in healthy donors. Assay used: immunoSEQ multiplex PCR; TCRdb lists only in-frame clones, some missing. Of 110,000 or so clones listed, 67% were seen once; the top ten hold 8% to 10%. The sequencing sample was made of PBMCs. The origin of the receptors is a man aged 18 to 30 in good health and CMV-seropositive. CDR3s include the opening cysteine and the closing phenylalanine or tryptophan. A D gene is named only where the DNA matches it firmly. For some rows the clone size is stated as once, few or many, or as a class when expanded; others skip it.

j_gene,v_gene,d_gene,abundance,CDR3nt,CDR3aa
TRBJ2-3,TRBV5-6,-,-,TGTGCCAGCAGCTTGCTGCAACAGGGAAGCACAGATACGCAGTATTTT,CASSLLQQGSTDTQYF
TRBJ2-7,TRBV7-2,TRBD2,-,TGTGCCAGCAGCGCCAGGGGAGCGGGGGGCTACGAGCAGTACTTC,CASSARGAGGYEQYF
TRBJ2-5,TRBV2,TRBD2,-,TGTGCCAGCAGTTTCAGACTAGCGGGGGGAGAGACCCAGTACTTC,CASSFRLAGGETQYF
TRBJ2-7,TRBV7-9,-,-,TGTGCCAGCAGCTCAACACCGTACGAGCAGTACTTC,CASSSTPYEQYF
TRBJ2-2,TRBV19,-,once,TGTGCCAGTAGTATCCCAGGTTTCGGGGAGCTGTTTTTT,CASSIPGFGELFF
TRBJ2-1,TRBV28,TRBD1,-,TGTGCCAGCAGTTCCGGGACAGTTAGACTAAATGAGCAGTTCTTC,CASSSGTVRLNEQFF
TRBJ1-1,TRBV7-4,-,-,TGTGCCAGCAGCTCCGGTTGGGGGGGATCCAACACTGAAGCTTTCTTT,CASSSGWGGSNTEAFF
TRBJ1-6,TRBV16,-,-,TGTGCCAGCAGCCAATTACAGGATAATTCACCCCTCCACTTT,CASSQLQDNSPLHF
TRBJ2-5,TRBV30,TRBD1,-,TGTGCCTGGGAACAGGGGGGTTATGAGACCCAGTACTTC,CAWEQGGYETQYF
TRBJ1-2,TRBV6-6,-,-,TGTGCCAGCAGTTACCCTACGGGTCTCCTCGTTGGCTACACCTTC,CASSYPTGLLVGYTF
TRBJ1-2,TRBV30,-,-,TGTGCCTGGAGTGTACGGTCAGGGACTAACTATGGCTACACCTTC,CAWSVRSGTNYGYTF
TRBJ1-2,TRBV6-5,-,-,TGTGCCAGCAGTGATTTGAGGGCTAACTATGGCTACACCTTC,CASSDLRANYGYTF
TRBJ1-1,TRBV5-4,-,-,TGTGCCAGCAGTAGGCAGGGCCTTGAAGCTTTCTTT,CASSRQGLEAFF
TRBJ2-6,TRBV6-1,TRBD1,-,TGTGCCAGCAGTGCTCCTCCGGGACAGAAGAGCTCTGGGGCCAACGTCCTGACTTTC,CASSAPPGQKSSGANVLTF
TRBJ1-2,TRBV28,-,few,TGTGCCAGCAGTCCCCCGGCCAGGGGCGGCTATGGCTACACCTTC,CASSPPARGGYGYTF
TRBJ1-1,TRBV2,-,-,TGTGCCTCTTCGTATTCGAACACTGAAGCTTTCTTT,CASSYSNTEAFF
TRBJ2-5,TRBV4-1,-,-,TGCGCCAGCAGCCAAGAAGGTCCCGGGGGGCAGACCCAGTACTTC,CASSQEGPGGQTQYF
TRBJ1-1,TRBV10-3,-,-,TGTGCCGTCTCCGACACGTTGGAGAACACTGAAGCTTTCTTT,CAVSDTLENTEAFF
TRBJ1-1,TRBV21-1,-,-,TGTGCCAGCAGCCCTACCGTATCGGGGACTGAAGCTTTCTTT,CASSPTVSGTEAFF
TRBJ2-1,TRBV14,-,-,TGTGCCAGCAGCCAAGTGGCGGGGGCCTCAGGCAATGAGCAGTTCTTC,CASSQVAGASGNEQFF
TRBJ1-4,TRBV29-1,-,-,TGCAGCGTTGAGCAAGCAGGGCAAGGAAAACTGTTTTTT,CSVEQAGQGKLFF
TRBJ2-7,TRBV5-1,TRBD1,-,TGCGCCAGCAGACCCGGGACAGGGGGCTTTTACGAGCAGTACTTC,CASRPGTGGFYEQYF
TRBJ1-1,TRBV2,TRBD1,-,TGTGCCAGCAGTGTATCGGGACAGGGGAACACTGAAGCTTTCTTT,CASSVSGQGNTEAFF
TRBJ1-1,TRBV27,TRBD1,-,TGTGCCAGCAGTTTGTCAGGGGGCTTGACCACTGAAGCTTTCTTT,CASSLSGGLTTEAFF
TRBJ2-1,TRBV11-2,-,-,TGTGCCAGCAGCTTTCCTGGCGCGCGGGGCGGACACAATGAGCAGTTCTTC,CASSFPGARGGHNEQFF
TRBJ1-2,TRBV6-1,-,few,TGTGCCAGCAGTGGACAGCACTATGGCTACACCTTC,CASSGQHYGYTF
TRBJ2-5,TRBV4-2,TRBD2,-,TGTGCCAGCAGCGAGGCTAGCGGGGGGGCAGAGACCCAGTACTTC,CASSEASGGAETQYF
TRBJ1-1,TRBV18,-,-,TGTGCCAGCTCACTATCCGGGACAAAGAACACTGAAGCTTTCTTT,CASSLSGTKNTEAFF
TRBJ1-5,TRBV5-6,TRBD1,once,TGTGCCAGCAGCTTTGAGGGGGCCCCGAATCAGCCCCAGCATTTT,CASSFEGAPNQPQHF
TRBJ1-4,TRBV7-9,-,-,TGTGCCAGCAGCCCCGGGAGTTCGACTAATGAAAAACTGTTTTTT,CASSPGSSTNEKLFF
TRBJ2-5,TRBV27,-,-,TGTGCCAGCAGTCCAACGGGGAGCCAAGAGACCCAGTACTTC,CASSPTGSQETQYF
TRBJ1-6,TRBV12-2,-,-,TGTGCAAGTCGCTTAGTGGCAGGGTCTCCCTGGGATTCACCCCTCCACTTT,CASRLVAGSPWDSPLHF
TRBJ1-4,TRBV5-1,-,few,TGCGCCAGCAGCTTGGGGGGGCCAAATGAAAAACTGTTTTTT,CASSLGGPNEKLFF
TRBJ2-7,TRBV27,TRBD1,-,TGTGCCAGTTGGGGACAGGAGAGCTCCTACGAGCAGTACTTC,CASWGQESSYEQYF
TRBJ2-5,TRBV7-8,-,-,TGTGCCAGCAGCTCAGTGGAGGTTGAGACCCAGTACTTC,CASSSVEVETQYF
TRBJ2-3,TRBV13,TRBD1,many,TGTGCCAGCAGTCTATATCACAGGGGAAACACAGATACGCAGTATTTT,CASSLYHRGNTDTQYF
TRBJ2-7,TRBV2,TRBD1,-,TGTGCCAGCAACCCCCAGGGGGCCGAGCAGTACTTC,CASNPQGAEQYF
TRBJ1-5,TRBV7-2,TRBD1,-,TGTGCCAGCAGCTCGGACAGGGGCAATCAGCCCCAGCATTTT,CASSSDRGNQPQHF
TRBJ2-2,TRBV29-1,TRBD1,-,TGCAGCGTTGAGGTTGCGGACAGGGGCCTCACCGGGGAGCTGTTTTTT,CSVEVADRGLTGELFF